One and the same sample provided the 30 T cell receptor beta chains below, sequenced in a study of blood T cell repertoires in COVID-19. The data were produced by immunoSEQ multiplex PCR, yet TCRdb's version contains in-frame clones alone and is incomplete. Counted here are about 35,000 clones, 70% to 90% occurring once; the ten biggest clones make up 40% to 45%. The material sequenced was peripheral blood. The source of these receptors is a human donor in a cohort sampled during active COVID-19.

This chain joins TRBV4-1 and TRBJ2-7; TRBD2 might be the D (7 bases). Per germline, CDR1 MGHRA and CDR2 YSYEKL. CDR3 length: 15 amino acids. The ends were cut back, 3 bases at V and 3 bases at J, with 15 bases in the middle. The CDR3 DNA reads as TGCGCCAGCAGCCAGTCGGGGGAGGGGGACTACGAGCAGTACTTC. It codes for CASSQSGEGDYEQYF.

The V call is TRBV27, the J call TRBJ2-3; D possibly corresponds to TRBD2 (7 bases). Germline V CDR1 and CDR2: MNHEY, SMNVEV (reference sequence). V was clipped by 4 bases and J by 2 bases, with 19 bases between them. This CDR3 is built from 17 residues. CDR3 region: CASSSPRRGGVTDTQYF. DNA for the CDR3: TGTGCCAGCAGTTCACCACGGAGGGGGGGGGTCACAGATACGCAGTATTTT.

The chain uses TRBV10-3 and TRBJ1-6, with TRBD1 as a possible D gene (5 bases). Deletions cut 3 bases from V and 0 bases from J, with 15 bases between. Germline CDR1 ENHRY, CDR2 SYGVKD. The CDR3 sequence is 18 residues long. CDR3 in amino acids: CAISDLGQGSSYNSPLHF. Here the CDR3 DNA reads TGTGCCATCAGTGATTTAGGGCAGGGAAGCTCCTATAATTCACCCCTCCACTTT.

The CDR3 coding sequence is TGTGCCAGCAGTGAACACTCCTACGAGCAGTACTTC. It is translated as CASSEHSYEQYF. The rearrangement joins TRBV6-1 to TRBJ2-7; D is ambiguous. The CDR3 runs 12 residues. Trimming left V 2 bases short and J 0 bases short, with 2 bases between. Germline CDR1 MNHNS, CDR2 SASEGT.

V gene TRBV2 combines with J gene TRBJ2-2; 7 bases are a match to TRBD1. The V gene end was trimmed by 8 bases and the J gene end by 7 bases; junction bases not matched to a gene: 4. In germline, CDR1 is SNHLY, CDR2 FYNNEI. The CDR3 contains 12 residues. In DNA, the CDR3 is TGTGCCAGCCGACAGGGTGTCGGGGAGCTGTTTTTT. It yields the protein CASRQGVGELFF.

V is TRBV4-3 and J is TRBJ2-6, with 12 bases aligning to TRBD2. The CDR3 is 18 residues long. Germline values: CDR1 LGHNA, CDR2 YSLEER. With V trimmed by 4 bases and J by 0 bases, 4 bases remained unmatched. The CDR3 spells CASSLGLAGLSGANVLTF. CDR3 sequence (DNA): TGCGCCAGCAGCCTAGGACTAGCGGGGCTCTCTGGGGCCAACGTCCTGACTTTC.

With regard to this clone: One junction end disagrees with the germline gene, perhaps due to a read error. V usage is TRBV12-3 or TRBV12-4 and J usage is TRBJ1-2, with D hard to call. This CDR3 is built from 13 residues. The CDR3 DNA is TGTGCCAGCAGTTTATCAGGAGGCGCTTATAACGCCTTC. This codes for CASSLSGGAYNAF.

The chain's CDR3 is CASSRGTENYGYTF. The DNA for the CDR3 is TGTGCCAGCAGCCGCGGGACAGAGAACTATGGCTACACCTTC. The chain joins TRBV5-4 to TRBJ1-2, with TRBD1 matching over 7 bases. The CDR3 runs to 14 residues. From germline, CDR1 is SGHNT and CDR2 YYREEE (reference sequence). Losses at the gene ends were 4 bases for V and 2 bases for J; bases not matched to a gene: 5.

The chain has TRBV18 and TRBJ1-5; D gene unclear. In germline, CDR1 is KGHSH, CDR2 LQKENI. This CDR3 comprises 15 residues. The ends were cut back, 6 bases at V and 2 bases at J, with 14 bases in the middle. CDR3: CASSTDGVGNQPQHF. CDR3 DNA sequence: TGTGCCAGCTCCACCGACGGGGTAGGCAATCAGCCCCAGCATTTT.

The genes are TRBV9 and TRBJ2-1; a possible D gene is TRBD1 (7 bases). Trimming pared 0 bases from V and 9 bases from J, leaving 16 bases between. Germline loops: CDR1 SGDLS, CDR2 YYNGEE. This CDR3 spans 15 amino acids. CDR3 DNA: TGTGCCAGCAGCGTAGGGGGACAGACTAGTGGTGAGCAGTTCTTC. Translated, it gives CASSVGGQTSGEQFF.

The chain carries TRBV6-5 and TRBJ1-2; D unclear. Germline V gene lookup returns CDR1 MNHEY and CDR2 SVGAGI. The V end lost 3 bases, the J end lost 3 bases, and 14 bases lay between the germline ends. The CDR3 length is 15 residues. The CDR3 reads CASSYPASADYGYTF. For the CDR3, the DNA is TGTGCCAGCAGTTATCCCGCGTCCGCGGACTATGGCTACACCTTC.

V and J are TRBV25-1 and TRBJ2-6, with D tentatively TRBD2 (5 bases). Per germline, CDR1 MGHDK and CDR2 SYGVNS. Trimming stripped 3 bases from V and 0 bases from J, with 6 bases between. CDR3 length equals 15 residues. CDR3 region: CASSEEDSGANVLTF. The CDR3 DNA reads as TGTGCCAGCAGTGAGGAGGACTCTGGGGCCAACGTCCTGACTTTC. The entire variable domain, with the rest obtained from reference TRBV25-1 and TRBJ2-6, is as follows: EADIYQTPRYLVIGTGKKITLECSQTMGHDKMYWYQQDPGMELHLIHYSYGVNSTEKGDLSSESTVSRIRTEHFPLTLESARPSHTSQYLCASSEEDSGANVLTFGAGSRLTVL.

This sequence joins TRBV19 and TRBJ1-5; 9 positions match TRBD1. The germline V gene has CDR1 LNHDA and CDR2 SQIVND (reference sequence). This CDR3 comprises 14 residues. V was pared by 7 bases and J by 6 bases, with 7 bases of the junction left unmatched. The CDR3 nucleotides are TGTGCCAGTACCCGGACAGGGGCGCGTCAGCCCCAGCATTTT. Its translation: CASTRTGARQPQHF.

The DNA of the CDR3 is TGTGCCAGCAGCTTACGACAGGCCACTTTGCAGTACTTC. It is translated as CASSLRQATLQYF. This rearrangement joins TRBV5-8 to TRBJ2-7, with D possibly matching TRBD1 (6 bases). From germline, CDR1 is SGHTS and CDR2 YDEGEE. Trimming pared 2 bases from V and 9 bases from J, leaving 15 bases between. The CDR3 length is 13 residues.

This chain joins TRBV5-6 and TRBJ2-4, with TRBD1 as a possible D gene (6 bases). Trimming cost V 3 bases and J 0 bases, with 7 bases left between them. Germline V gene lookup returns CDR1 SGHDT and CDR2 YYEEEE. The CDR3 is 14 residues long. The DNA for the CDR3 is TGTGCCAGCAGCTCAGGGGTAGCCAAAAACATTCAGTACTTC. Protein: CASSSGVAKNIQYF.

This rearrangement joins TRBV5-1 to TRBJ1-1; no clear D gene. Germline values: CDR1 SGHRS, CDR2 YFSETQ. V was shortened by 2 bases and J by 3 bases, with 8 bases between the two germline ends. The CDR3 has 13 amino acids. CDR3 in amino acids: CASSFNRDTEAFF. CDR3 DNA: TGCGCCAGCAGCTTCAACAGAGACACTGAAGCTTTCTTT.

The chain carries TRBV11-2 and TRBJ2-2; a possible D gene is TRBD2 (5 bases). This CDR3 contains 14 residues. V shed 1 base and J shed 8 bases, with 11 bases lying between them. Germline CDR1 is SGHAT and CDR2 is FQNNGV. CDR3 sequence (DNA): TGTGCCAGCAGCTTAGGGTTAGAGCGGGGGGAGCTGTTTTTT. Translating it yields CASSLGLERGELFF.

The gene calls are TRBV6-5 and TRBJ2-7; possibly TRBD1 for D (5 bases). This CDR3 is built from 14 residues. V shed 2 bases and J shed 3 bases, with 11 bases lying between them. Germline V gives CDR1 MNHEY, CDR2 SVGAGI. DNA for the CDR3: TGTGCCAGCAGTTACAGAGACAGATTCTACGAGCAGTACTTC. This translates into CASSYRDRFYEQYF.

The genes are TRBV5-1 and TRBJ2-3; no definite D call. V lost 3 bases and J 4 bases, leaving 12 bases between the germline ends. The CDR3 runs 14 residues. Germline assignment: CDR1 SGHRS and CDR2 YFSETQ. CDR3 nucleotide sequence: TGCGCCAGCAGCTCAATCGGTCGGGCAGATACGCAGTATTTT. It specifies CASSSIGRADTQYF.

This clone appeared a few times. The chain carries TRBV4-1 and TRBJ1-2; unclear D gene. V was shortened by 4 bases and J by 8 bases, with 29 bases between the two germline ends. The CDR3 extends over 18 amino acids. CDR1 and CDR2 (germline): MGHRA, YSYEKL. Written as DNA, the CDR3 is TGCGCCAGCAGCCCCAGTTCCCTTGTGACTCGACGTCCGGAAGGCTACACCTTC. This gives the protein CASSPSSLVTRRPEGYTF.

In its sample, this clone was seen a few times. The chain uses TRBV19 and TRBJ1-2; 8 positions match TRBD1. The CDR3 sequence is 13 residues long. V gave up 6 bases and J gave up 3 bases; unmatched junction bases: 3. Germline assignment: CDR1 LNHDA and CDR2 SQIVND (reference sequence). The CDR3 DNA is TGTGCCAGTAGCCTGACAGGGGACTATGGCTACACCTTC. Encoded protein: CASSLTGDYGYTF.

CDR3 DNA: TGTGCCAGCAGAACAGGTTTTAATGAAAAACTGTTTTTT. Translation: CASRTGFNEKLFF. The chain recombines TRBV6-5 with TRBJ1-4, with D possibly being TRBD1 (5 bases). V was clipped by 6 bases and J by 4 bases, with 9 bases between them. Germline CDR1 reads MNHEY; CDR2 reads SVGAGI. This CDR3 is 13 amino acids long.

In this sample, this clone turned up a few times. The chain combines TRBV28 with TRBJ2-3; D not resolved. Germline V lookup: CDR1 MDHEN, CDR2 SYDVKM. The ends were cut back, 4 bases at V and 2 bases at J, with 7 bases in the middle. The CDR3 is 13 residues long. The CDR3 here is CASSSPPTDTQYF. The CDR3 DNA follows: TGTGCCAGCAGTTCTCCCCCCACAGATACGCAGTATTTT.

V usage is TRBV6-5 and J usage is TRBJ2-1; 7 positions match TRBD1. V lost 5 bases and J lost 10; bases outside the gene matches: 8. The CDR3 loop spans 13 amino acids. Germline lookup yields CDR1 MNHEY and CDR2 SVGAGI. The DNA of the CDR3 is TGTGCCAGCAGTAAGGGGGCGGTCTACGAGCAGTTCTTC. Protein product: CASSKGAVYEQFF.

The chain uses TRBV19 and TRBJ1-2, with TRBD1 identical over 10 bases. Germline V gene sequence: CDR1 LNHDA, CDR2 SQIVND (reference sequence). The CDR3 contains 16 residues. J gave up 8 bases and V 4 bases, and 13 bases lay outside the gene matches. In DNA form, the CDR3 reads TGTGCCAGTAGTAGTTACCGGGACAGGGGATTAAGCGGCTACACCTTC. Translation gives CASSSYRDRGLSGYTF.

The V call is TRBV5-5, the J call TRBJ1-2; D might be TRBD1 (5 bases). Trimming left V 0 bases short and J 2 bases short, with 17 bases between. The CDR3 has 17 residues. CDR1 and CDR2 (germline): SGHKS, YYEKEE (reference sequence). The CDR3 is CASSLALVGGNNYGYTF. The CDR3 nucleotides read TGTGCCAGCAGCTTGGCCCTGGTGGGGGGGAACAACTATGGCTACACCTTC.

CDR3 sequence reads: CASSYGQARGNTIYF. CDR3 coding DNA: TGTGCCAGCAGCTATGGACAGGCCCGAGGGAACACCATATATTTT. The chain uses TRBV7-2 and TRBJ1-3; 7 bases match TRBD1. V lost 4 bases and J lost 7; bases outside the gene matches: 10. This CDR3 has 15 amino acids. Germline CDR1 and CDR2: SGHTA and FQGNSA.

This sequence joins TRBV9 and TRBJ2-5, with 7 bases that match TRBD1. Looked up from germline, CDR1 is SGDLS and CDR2 is YYNGEE. The CDR3 has 15 residues. V gave up 4 bases and J gave up 4 bases; unmatched junction bases: 10. CDR3 in DNA: TGTGCCAGCAGCCCCGAGAGTAACAGGGGAGAGACCCAGTACTTC. This gives the protein CASSPESNRGETQYF.

This clone was counted a single time. The CDR3 is CATSRDRGTSGQYNEQFF. The CDR3 bases are TGTGCCACCAGCAGAGATCGGGGAACTAGCGGGCAGTACAATGAGCAGTTCTTC. The chain has TRBV15 and TRBJ2-1; 9 bases line up with TRBD2. Germline CDR1 LNHNV, CDR2 YYDKDF (reference sequence). The CDR3 is made up of 18 amino acids. V was pared by 0 bases and J by 4 bases, with 10 bases of the junction left unmatched.

The V and J genes are TRBV6-2 or TRBV6-3 and TRBJ2-5; possible D gene TRBD2, 6 bases. The CDR3 spans 15 residues. In germline, CDR1 is MNHEY, CDR2 SVGEGT. V was shortened by 2 bases and J by 5 bases, with 15 bases between the two germline ends. For the CDR3, the DNA is TGTGCCAGCAGTTACGGAGGGGCGTTTAGGGAGACCCAGTACTTC. Translating gives CASSYGGAFRETQYF.